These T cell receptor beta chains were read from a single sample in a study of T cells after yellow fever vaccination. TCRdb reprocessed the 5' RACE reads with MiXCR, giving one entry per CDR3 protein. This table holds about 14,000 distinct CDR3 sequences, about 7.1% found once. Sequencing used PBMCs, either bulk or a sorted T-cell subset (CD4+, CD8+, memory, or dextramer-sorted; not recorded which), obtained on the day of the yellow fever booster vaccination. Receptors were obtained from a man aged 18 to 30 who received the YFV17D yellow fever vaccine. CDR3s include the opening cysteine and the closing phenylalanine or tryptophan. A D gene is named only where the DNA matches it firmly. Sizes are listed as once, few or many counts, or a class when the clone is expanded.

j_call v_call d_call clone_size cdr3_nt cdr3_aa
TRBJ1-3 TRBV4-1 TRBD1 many TGCGCCAGCAGTCATACTAGGGGACAGATCTCTGGAAACACCATATATTTT CASSHTRGQISGNTIYF
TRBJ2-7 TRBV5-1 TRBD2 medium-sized TGCGCCAGCAGCCCACCTACTAGCGGGGGCTTCTCCTACGAGCAGTACTTC CASSPPTSGGFSYEQYF
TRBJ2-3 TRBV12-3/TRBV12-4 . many TGTGCCAGCACTAACCCGGAGCGGGGCACAGATACGCAGTATTTT CASTNPERGTDTQYF
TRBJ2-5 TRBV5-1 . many TGCGCCAGCAGCTTGGCCCTAACGTTAGCGGAACCATTTCAAGAGACCCAGTACTTC CASSLALTLAEPFQETQYF
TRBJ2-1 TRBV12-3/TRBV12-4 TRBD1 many TGTGCCAGCAGTTTTGGGACAGGGGGGAATGAGCAGTTCTTC CASSFGTGGNEQFF
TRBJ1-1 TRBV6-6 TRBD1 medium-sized TGTGCCAGCAGTTACCAGGGGGCTTGGGAAGCTTTCTTT CASSYQGAWEAFF
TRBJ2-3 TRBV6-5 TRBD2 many TGTGCCAGCAGTATTGAGTTGGGGGGGACAGATACGCAGTATTTT CASSIELGGTDTQYF
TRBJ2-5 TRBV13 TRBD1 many TGTGCCAGCACGTACAGGGGTCAAGAGACCCAGTACTTC CASTYRGQETQYF
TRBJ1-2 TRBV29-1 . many TGCAGCGTTCAGTGGGGTCCTAGAGCTAACTATGGCTACACCTTC CSVQWGPRANYGYTF
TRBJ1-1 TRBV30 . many TGTGCCTGGGAGACGGGGAACACTGAAGCTTTCTTT CAWETGNTEAFF
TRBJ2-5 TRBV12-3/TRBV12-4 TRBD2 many TGTGCCAGCAGTCCGACTAGCGGGGGTTTGGCCCAGTACTTC CASSPTSGGLAQYF
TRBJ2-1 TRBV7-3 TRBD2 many TGTGCCAGCAGCCGGTGGGGGGGCAATGAGCAGTTCTTC CASSRWGGNEQFF
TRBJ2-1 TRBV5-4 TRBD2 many TGTGCCAGCAGCTTGATGTTACAGCGGGGGGGGAATGAGCAGTTCTTC CASSLMLQRGGNEQFF
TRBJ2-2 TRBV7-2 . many TGTGCCAGCACCGCCAGACTGCCGAACACCGGGGAGCTGTTTTTT CASTARLPNTGELFF
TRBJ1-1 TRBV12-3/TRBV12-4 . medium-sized TGTGCCAGCAGTCCCTTGGGCACTGAAGCTTTCTTT CASSPLGTEAFF
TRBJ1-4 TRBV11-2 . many TGTGCCAGCAGCCGTACCAGGGGAATTAACGAAAAACTGTTTTTT CASSRTRGINEKLFF
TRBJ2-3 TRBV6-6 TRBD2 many TGTGCCAGCGGGGGGGTAAGCACAGATACGCAGTATTTT CASGGVSTDTQYF
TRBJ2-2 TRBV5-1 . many TGCGCCAGCAGCTTGGCACTAGCTGGGACCGGGGAGCTGTTTTTT CASSLALAGTGELFF
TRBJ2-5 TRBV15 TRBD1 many TGTGCCACCAGCATCAACAGGGGCCGGGGAGAGACCCAGTACTTC CATSINRGRGETQYF
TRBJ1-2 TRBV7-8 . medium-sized TGTGCCAGCAGCTTAGGGCAGGGGCTCTATGGCTACACCTTC CASSLGQGLYGYTF
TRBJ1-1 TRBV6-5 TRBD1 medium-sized TGTGCCAGCAGTGGCAGGGGGCTGAACACTGAAGCTTTCTTT CASSGRGLNTEAFF
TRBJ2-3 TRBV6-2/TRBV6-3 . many TGTGCCAGCGTGGAGGGTCTAGGACAGGCTACGAGTACAGATACGCAGTATTTT CASVEGLGQATSTDTQYF